This is a list of T cell receptor beta chains from one sample in a study of cytomegalovirus exposure and HLA in healthy donors. Generated by immunoSEQ multiplex PCR, the TCRdb table keeps only in-frame clones and is missing some. Altogether around 200,000 clones are present, roughly 91% being singletons, with the ten largest covering about 1%. Sequencing was performed on PBMCs. The receptor source for this set is a woman in her late teens or twenties in good health and CMV-seronegative. CDR3s leave out the opening cysteine and the closing phenylalanine or tryptophan. Size is stated for part of the rows, as once, few or many counts, or as a class when the clone is expanded.

clone_size	v_call	j_call	cdr3_length	cdr3_aa
.	TRBV19	TRBJ2-1	13	ASSDGGLLGNEQF
.	TRBV15	TRBJ2-2	13	ATSRGGGGTGELF
few	TRBV6-1	TRBJ2-7	13	ASSVAFTGGYEQY
.	TRBV5-4	TRBJ1-1	12	ASSFTGGASEAF
.	TRBV5-1	TRBJ2-5	17	ASSLGPAGPGGYQETQY
.	TRBV5-1	TRBJ1-1	11	ASSLGGDTEAF
.	TRBV10-2	TRBJ1-2	11	ASRVTGDYGYT
.	TRBV11-3	TRBJ2-7	13	ASSLPGQGTYEQY
.	TRBV6-1	TRBJ2-7	10	ASRRVTYEQY
.	TRBV6-5	TRBJ2-1	11	ASSYFYSGEQF
.	TRBV18	TRBJ2-7	10	ASSPGRHEQY
.	TRBV19	TRBJ2-1	13	ASTPGRLNYNEQF
.	TRBV20-1	TRBJ1-2	6	RAQGYT
.	TRBV9	TRBJ2-4	12	ASSAGQGSNIQY
.	TRBV18	TRBJ2-7	13	ASSPPGGIVYEQY
.	TRBV4-1	TRBJ2-5	13	ASSQHPGSQETQY
.	TRBV5-5	TRBJ2-7	13	ASSLGQTRDYEQY
.	TRBV27	TRBJ2-1	13	ASSAGTSGNNEQF
.	TRBV18	TRBJ2-2	16	ASSLTSPGQGNTGELF
.	TRBV6-1	TRBJ2-3	15	ASSARQGIPSTNTQY
.	TRBV4-3	TRBJ2-7	13	ASSQVFGSSYEQY
.	TRBV5-4	TRBJ2-7	15	ASSRTSGRGQAYEQY
.	TRBV27	TRBJ2-2	13	ASSLRQGSTGELF
.	TRBV10-2	TRBJ1-5	12	ASSESYSNQPQH
.	TRBV2	TRBJ1-5	11	ASSNRPNQPQH
once	TRBV11-3	TRBJ2-5	13	ASSLDSNGEETQY
.	TRBV5-6	TRBJ1-5	12	ASSQNRELEPQH
.	TRBV11-2	TRBJ2-7	13	ASSGTSGRAGEQY
.	TRBV5-1	TRBJ2-7	13	ASSLRTGNEYEQY
.	TRBV7-3	TRBJ1-1	12	ASRRVQGDTEAF
once	TRBV2	TRBJ1-5	13	ASRFDRGEGQPQH
.	TRBV7-6	TRBJ2-7	15	ASSLGTSGGPFYEQY
.	TRBV7-8	TRBJ2-1	13	ASSLAGAVGNEQF
.	TRBV6-1	TRBJ1-2	14	ASSGPGTGAHYGYT
.	TRBV7-9	TRBJ2-3	15	ASSLAKGLAGLDTQY
.	TRBV18	TRBJ2-7	11	ASSPFDRGEQY
.	TRBV5-8	TRBJ2-5	12	ASSSRHSQETQY
.	TRBV18	TRBJ1-2	13	ASSSAGTVTYGYT
.	TRBV4-1	TRBJ2-6	14	ASSPPGISGANVLT
.	TRBV27	TRBJ2-7	11	ASSFGRSYEQY
.	TRBV9	TRBJ1-1	13	ASSVENLGSTEAF
.	TRBV5-6	TRBJ1-2	13	ASRPYPWASYGYT
.	TRBV7-2	TRBJ2-2	12	ASSWGSGTGELF
.	TRBV30	TRBJ1-2	13	AWGKQGALGYGYT
.	TRBV2	TRBJ1-2	13	ASSVGHPANYGYT
.	TRBV28	TRBJ2-3	13	ASSLVSPNTDTQY
.	TRBV6-1	TRBJ1-1	13	ASSRQGATNTEAF
.	TRBV2	TRBJ2-2	18	ASSEAPPTGLAGNGGELF
.	TRBV9	TRBJ2-2	14	ASSAQGGQSAGELF
.	TRBV4-3	TRBJ2-7	13	ASSHYRDSTYEQY
.	TRBV27	TRBJ1-2	12	ASRGTGANYGYT
.	TRBV30	TRBJ1-1	12	AWTLGQGLIIAF
.	TRBV7-8	TRBJ2-7	11	ASSLAEGDEQY
.	TRBV19	TRBJ1-4	13	ASSKDRATNEKLF